This T cell receptor (beta chain) was identified during a study of T cells after yellow fever vaccination. Study-level background: Each low-cell-number fraction was prepared by means of SMART-Seq v4 Ultra Low Input.

Points on this clonotype: Its antigen is not identified.

V lost 5 bases and J lost 3, with 17 bases in between. CDR3 size: 16 residues. Template switching by 5'RACE produced TCR cDNA, adding a universal primer site and UMIs. TCRdb reprocessed the 5' RACE reads with MiXCR, giving one entry per CDR3 protein. The table shows 300,000 to 400,000 distinct CDR3 sequences, with around 12% occurring only once. Regarding the study as a whole: Across the CD4 and CD8 compartments, a small share of clonotypes was present in both. A weaker but faster secondary response was observed, peaking on day 5 versus 15.

Here the sequenced sample was CD4+ T cells sorted from PBMCs, taken 15 days after the yellow fever booster vaccination. The chain is built from TRBV12-3 or TRBV12-4 and TRBJ1-3; D is perhaps TRBD1 (5 bases). The source of this sequence is a man younger than 35 who received the YFV17D yellow fever vaccine. DNA of the CDR3: TGTGCCAGCAGTCCCTCCCCCTCGGGGGTTGGAAACACCATATATTTT. It codes for CASSPSPSGVGNTIYF.